The 22 T cell receptor beta chains given below trace back to one sample, sequenced in a study of beta chain features in type 1 diabetes. Study-wide results and caveats: Among patients with Type 1 diabetes, TCRB CDR3s were moderately but significantly shorter in every one of the four CD4+ subsets.

Expressed TCRB transcripts were sequenced because the isolated RNA had all been reverse transcribed beforehand. Sequencing was performed with immunoSEQ multiplex PCR; in TCRdb, only in-frame clones are kept and a portion is missing. The sample yields about 700,000 clones, around an eighth seen once. Which antigens these TCRs recognize remains unknown. The source material was naive CD4+ T cells from blood. Source of these receptors: a young man with type 1 diabetes.

The J gene is TRBJ2-7, the V gene TRBV15; 7 positions agree with TRBD2. V lost 10 bases, J lost 2 bases, and 11 bases stayed unmatched. Germline-derived CDR1 and CDR2 are LNHNV and YYDKDF (reference sequence). This CDR3 has 14 residues. The CDR3 region is CASAPSGETYEQYF. The CDR3 coding sequence is TGTGCCAGCGCACCCAGCGGGGAGACCTACGAGCAGTACTTC.

As DNA, the CDR3 is TGTGCCAGCAGCTTTTATTCAGAGTACGAGCAGTACTTC. Translated, it gives CASSFYSEYEQYF. The chain recombines TRBV13 with TRBJ2-7; D gene uncertain. Trimming took off 3 bases at V and 4 bases at J, with 10 bases between the two ends. This CDR3 is built from 13 residues. Germline CDR1 PRHDT, CDR2 FYEKMQ (reference sequence).

This clone was observed a handful of times. The CDR3 region has the DNA TGTGCCAGCAGCCCTGGACAGGGGGCCTATGGGGAGCTGTTTTTT. Protein sequence: CASSPGQGAYGELFF. V is TRBV9 and J is TRBJ2-2, with TRBD1 identical over 11 bases. J gave up 8 bases and V 4 bases, and 7 bases lay outside the gene matches. CDR1 and CDR2 (germline): SGDLS, YYNGEE. The CDR3 has 15 amino acids.

The chain employs TRBV5-1 and TRBJ1-6; D unclear. With 4 bases removed from V and 9 bases from J, the gap between germline ends came to 14 bases. The CDR3 runs 14 residues. Germline CDR1 and CDR2: SGHRS and YFSETQ. The CDR3 loop is CASSEGLTGSPLHF. CDR3 bases: TGCGCCAGCAGCGAGGGATTAACGGGTTCACCCCTCCACTTT.

This clone was counted a few times. Other DNA sequences in the same sample also yield this CDR3. The V gene is TRBV30, the J gene TRBJ1-2; D not certain. The germline CDR1 and CDR2 sequences are GTSNPN and SVGIG (reference sequence). This CDR3 comprises 12 residues. With 2 bases removed from V and 4 bases from J, the gap between germline ends came to 8 bases. Here the CDR3 DNA reads TGTGCCTGGAGTCCTGACTCCTATGGCTACACCTTC. It encodes CAWSPDSYGYTF.

This clone was seen more than once but under ten times. This chain links TRBV15 with TRBJ1-1; D gene uncertain. Deletions cut 1 base from V and 5 bases from J, with 11 bases between. There are 14 residues in the CDR3. Per germline, CDR1 LNHNV and CDR2 YYDKDF (reference sequence). DNA for the CDR3: TGTGCCACCAGCAGAGGAGCCCGGGAAACTGAAGCTTTCTTT. It codes for CATSRGARETEAFF.

This clone was detected a few times. The chain joins TRBV19 to TRBJ1-1; tentative D call: TRBD1 (6 bases). V shed 7 bases and J shed 4 bases, with 13 bases lying between them. Per germline, CDR1 LNHDA and CDR2 SQIVND (reference sequence). This CDR3 has 13 amino acids. The CDR3 DNA reads as TGTGCCAGTACACAGGGTCTTGGCACTGAAGCTTTCTTT. Translating it yields CASTQGLGTEAFF. Looking up the rest from reference TRBV19 and TRBJ1-1 gives the full variable domain: DGGITQSPKYLFRKEGQNVTLSCEQNLNHDAMYWYRQDPGQGLRLIYYSQIVNDFQKGDIAEGYSVSREKKESFPLTVTSAQKNPTAFYLCASTQGLGTEAFFGQGTRLTVV.

This clone was detected a few times. The chain links TRBV15 to TRBJ2-7, with a tentative D call TRBD1 (5 bases). Germline CDR1 and CDR2: LNHNV and YYDKDF (reference sequence). The CDR3 is made up of 17 amino acids. Trimming took off 3 bases at V and 5 bases at J, with 23 bases between the two ends. The CDR3 reads CATSREFSETVVDEQYF. The CDR3 nucleotides read TGTGCCACCAGCAGGGAATTCTCTGAGACAGTCGTGGACGAGCAGTACTTC.

V usage is TRBV7-9 and J usage is TRBJ1-1, with 7 bases matching TRBD1. The CDR3 spans 13 residues. Per germline, CDR1 SEHNR and CDR2 FQNEAQ (reference sequence). V was clipped by 7 bases and J by 7 bases; unmatched bases: 9. The CDR3 bases are TGTGCCAGCACCCCAGGGGGAGGGAATGAAGCTTTCTTT. It translates to CASTPGGGNEAFF. The entire variable domain, with the rest obtained from reference TRBV7-9 and TRBJ1-1, is as follows: DTGVSQNPRHKITKRGQNVTFRCDPISEHNRLYWYRQTLGQGPEFLTYFQNEAQLEKSRLLSDRFSAERPKGSFSTLEIQRTEQGDSAMYLCASTPGGGNEAFFGQGTRLTVV.

The table lists this clone with a few counts. The gene calls are TRBV5-1 and TRBJ1-1; TRBD1 aligns across 7 bases. CDR3 length: 14 residues. Germline V lookup: CDR1 SGHRS, CDR2 YFSETQ. Trimming took 4 bases from V and 5 from J; bases not matched to a gene: 8. The CDR3 nucleotides are TGCGCCAGCAGCCCTGAGGGGGCCGGGACTGAAGCTTTCTTT. Translating it yields CASSPEGAGTEAFF.

Notes on this clone: In the same sample, other DNA sequences code for this CDR3. The chain links TRBV5-6 to TRBJ2-1; D remains unclear. Germline CDR1 is SGHDT and CDR2 is YYEEEE. The CDR3 loop spans 13 amino acids. V gave up 2 bases and J gave up 6 bases, with 9 bases separating them. This chain's CDR3 is CASSFVAGNEQFF. CDR3 bases: TGTGCCAGCAGCTTCGTAGCCGGCAATGAGCAGTTCTTC.

This clone was detected a few times. This chain joins TRBV30 and TRBJ2-1; no clear D gene. The CDR3 has 11 amino acids. Trimming removed 3 bases from V and 6 bases from J, with 6 bases in between. The germline V gene encodes CDR1 GTSNPN and CDR2 SVGIG (reference sequence). The CDR3 DNA reads TGTGCCTGGAGGACTTTCAATGAGCAGTTCTTC. This codes for CAWRTFNEQFF.

The chain joins TRBV30 to TRBJ2-2; D might be TRBD1 (5 bases). This CDR3 has 14 amino acids. V was shortened by 3 bases and J by 6 bases, with 14 bases between the two germline ends. Per the germline V gene, CDR1 is GTSNPN and CDR2 is SVGIG (reference sequence). CDR3 residues: CAWSWTPVPGELFF. The CDR3 region has the DNA TGTGCCTGGAGCTGGACACCAGTCCCCGGGGAGCTGTTTTTT.

This sequence joins TRBV28 and TRBJ1-1; TRBD1 aligns across 10 bases. Per the germline V gene, CDR1 is MDHEN and CDR2 is SYDVKM. This CDR3 spans 15 amino acids. The V gene end was trimmed by 6 bases and the J gene end by 4 bases; junction bases not matched to a gene: 8. The CDR3 coding sequence is TGTGCCAGCAGCGCCGGGACAGGGGCGAGCACTGAAGCTTTCTTT. Its protein product is CASSAGTGASTEAFF.

In its sample, this clone was seen a few times. V is TRBV5-1 and J is TRBJ2-5; 12 bases agree with TRBD2. Germline CDR1 SGHRS, CDR2 YFSETQ. With V trimmed by 4 bases and J by 2 bases, 9 bases remained unmatched. The CDR3 runs 17 residues. CDR3 in DNA: TGCGCCAGCAGCGTGGGACTAGCGGGCCCATCGCAAGAGACCCAGTACTTC. The encoded protein is CASSVGLAGPSQETQYF.

This clone was picked up a small number of times. This rearrangement joins TRBV29-1 to TRBJ2-7; D may be TRBD1 (6 bases). Germline V gene lookup returns CDR1 SQVTM and CDR2 ANQGSEA. V shed 6 bases and J shed 5 bases, with 17 bases lying between them. The CDR3 loop spans 13 amino acids. CDR3 sequence reads: CSVETQGSDEQYF. DNA for the CDR3: TGCAGCGTCGAGACACAGGGTTCCGACGAGCAGTACTTC.

The rearrangement joins TRBV21-1 to TRBJ2-5; whether TRBD2, the table's D call, matches the DNA was not checked. TRBV21-1 is reported as a pseudogene. The CDR3 runs to 13 residues. The CDR3 loop is CASRRPRGETQYF. Here the CDR3 DNA reads TGTGCCAGCAGAAGGCCCCGGGGAGAGACCCAGTACTTC.

This clone was observed a handful of times. V usage is TRBV14 and J usage is TRBJ1-4; no reliable D call. Germline CDR1 SGHDN, CDR2 FVKESK. V gave up 5 bases and J gave up 8 bases, with 12 bases separating them. The CDR3 has 13 amino acids. CDR3 protein: CASSGLEGEKLFF. The CDR3 nucleotides read TGTGCCAGCAGCGGACTCGAAGGGGAAAAACTGTTTTTT.

V is TRBV4-1 and J is TRBJ2-3; TRBD1 matches at 10 bases. V lost 4 bases, J lost 7 bases, and 11 bases stayed unmatched. The CDR3 spans 16 residues. Germline CDR1 reads MGHRA; CDR2 reads YSYEKL. The CDR3 nucleotides are TGCGCCAGCAGCCCTACTGGGGACAGGGGTGATTATACGCAGTATTTT. This sequence encodes CASSPTGDRGDYTQYF.

The chain is built from TRBV10-3 and TRBJ2-5; 9 bases are shared with TRBD1. CDR1 and CDR2 from the germline V gene are ENHRY and SYGVKD. The CDR3 is 13 residues long. V shed 6 bases and J 5 bases; nucleotides not matched to a gene: 4. The DNA for the CDR3 is TGTGCCATCAGGAACGGGACAGGGGAGACCCAGTACTTC. The encoded protein is CAIRNGTGETQYF.

This rearrangement joins TRBV6-5 to TRBJ2-1; 10 bases agree with TRBD2. From germline, CDR1 is MNHEY and CDR2 SVGAGI. The CDR3 is 16 residues long. After removal of 4 bases from V and 2 bases from J, the junction contained 5 bases not matched to a gene. In DNA, the CDR3 is TGTGCCAGCAGTTCCGCTAGCGGGGGCACCTACAATGAGCAGTTCTTC. This codes for CASSSASGGTYNEQFF.

The V gene is TRBV10-2, the J gene TRBJ2-7; D uncertain. In germline, CDR1 is WSHSY, CDR2 SAAADI. Trimming pared 6 bases from V and 2 bases from J, leaving 14 bases between. This CDR3 region has 14 residues. Here the CDR3 reads CASSRPDRAYEQYF. Written as DNA, the CDR3 is TGCGCCAGCAGCAGACCGGACCGAGCCTACGAGCAGTACTTC.